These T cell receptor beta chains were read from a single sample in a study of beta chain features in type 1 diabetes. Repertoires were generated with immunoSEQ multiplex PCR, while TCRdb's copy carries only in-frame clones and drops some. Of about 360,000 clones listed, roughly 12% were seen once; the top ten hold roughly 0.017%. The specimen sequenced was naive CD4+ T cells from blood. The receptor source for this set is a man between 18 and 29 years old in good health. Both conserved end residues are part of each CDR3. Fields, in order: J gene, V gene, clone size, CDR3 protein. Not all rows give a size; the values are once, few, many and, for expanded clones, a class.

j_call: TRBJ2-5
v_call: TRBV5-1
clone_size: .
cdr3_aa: CASRFVGSQETQYF

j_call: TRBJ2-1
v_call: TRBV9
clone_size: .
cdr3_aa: CASSVLASGGEVQFF

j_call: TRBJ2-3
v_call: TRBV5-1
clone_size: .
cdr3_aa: CASSQTSRRGDTQYF

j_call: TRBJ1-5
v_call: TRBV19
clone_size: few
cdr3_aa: CASSADRGDQPQHF

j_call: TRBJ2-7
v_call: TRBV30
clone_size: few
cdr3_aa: CAWRIPGGAYEQYF

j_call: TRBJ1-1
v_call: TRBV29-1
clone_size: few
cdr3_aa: CSVVWQGGTEAFF

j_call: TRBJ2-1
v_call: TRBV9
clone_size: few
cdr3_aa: CASSVVGGAVNEQFF

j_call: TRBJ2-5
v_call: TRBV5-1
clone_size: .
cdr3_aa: CASSTGVGETQYF

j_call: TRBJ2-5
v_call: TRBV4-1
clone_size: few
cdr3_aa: CASSQERTREETQYF

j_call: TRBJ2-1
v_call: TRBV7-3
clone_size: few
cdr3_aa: CASSRDSLYNEQFF

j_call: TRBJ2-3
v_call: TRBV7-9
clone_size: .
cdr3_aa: CASSLPSKDTQYF

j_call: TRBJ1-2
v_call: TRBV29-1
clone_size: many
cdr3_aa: CSVGGEGVAF

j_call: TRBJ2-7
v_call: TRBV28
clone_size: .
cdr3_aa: CASSLGASSSYEQYF

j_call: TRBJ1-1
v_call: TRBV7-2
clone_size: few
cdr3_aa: CASSSAGGSEAFF

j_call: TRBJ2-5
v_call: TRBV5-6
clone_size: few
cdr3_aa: CASSAQGTQYF

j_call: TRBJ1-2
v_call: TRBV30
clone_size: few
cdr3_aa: CAWSTGQYGYTF

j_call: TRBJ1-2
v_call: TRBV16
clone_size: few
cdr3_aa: CASSLTGDGYTF

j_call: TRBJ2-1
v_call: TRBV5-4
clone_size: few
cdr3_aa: CASSRRAGGFEQFF

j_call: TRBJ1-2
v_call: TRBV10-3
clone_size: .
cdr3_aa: CAISGRGAYGYTF

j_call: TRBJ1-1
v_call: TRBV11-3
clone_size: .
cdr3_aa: CASSRRQNTEAFF

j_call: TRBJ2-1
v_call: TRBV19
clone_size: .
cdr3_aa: CASSPSLAGGEQFF

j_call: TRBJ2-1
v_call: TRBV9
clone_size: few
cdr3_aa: CASSSTSSSYNEQFF

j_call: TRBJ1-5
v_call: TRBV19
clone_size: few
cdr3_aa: CASSMGGGTGPLPQHF

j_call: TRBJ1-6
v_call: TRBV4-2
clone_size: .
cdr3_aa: CASSQLLGRASPLHF

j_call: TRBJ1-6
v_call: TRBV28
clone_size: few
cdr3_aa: CASTSGTGYSPLHF

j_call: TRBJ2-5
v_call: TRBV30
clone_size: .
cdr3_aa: CAYMTRTAQETQYF